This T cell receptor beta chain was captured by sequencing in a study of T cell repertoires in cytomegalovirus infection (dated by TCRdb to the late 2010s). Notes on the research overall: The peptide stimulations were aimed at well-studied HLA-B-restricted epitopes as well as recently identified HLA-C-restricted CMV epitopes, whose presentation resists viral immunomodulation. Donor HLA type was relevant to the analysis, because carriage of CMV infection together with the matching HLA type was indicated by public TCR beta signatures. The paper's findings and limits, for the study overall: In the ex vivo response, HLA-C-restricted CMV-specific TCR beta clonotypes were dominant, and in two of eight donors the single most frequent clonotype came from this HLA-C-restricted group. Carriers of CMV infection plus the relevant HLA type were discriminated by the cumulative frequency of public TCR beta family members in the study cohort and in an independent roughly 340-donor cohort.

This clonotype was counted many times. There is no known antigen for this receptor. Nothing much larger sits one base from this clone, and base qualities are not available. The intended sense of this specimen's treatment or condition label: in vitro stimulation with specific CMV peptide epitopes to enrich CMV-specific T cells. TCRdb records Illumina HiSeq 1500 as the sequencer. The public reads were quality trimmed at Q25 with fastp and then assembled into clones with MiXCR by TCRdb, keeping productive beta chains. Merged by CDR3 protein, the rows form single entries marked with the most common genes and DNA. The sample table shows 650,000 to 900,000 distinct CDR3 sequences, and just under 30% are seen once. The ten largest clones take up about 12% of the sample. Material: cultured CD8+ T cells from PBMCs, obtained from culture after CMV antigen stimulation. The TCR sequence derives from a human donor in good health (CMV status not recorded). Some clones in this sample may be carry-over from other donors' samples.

This receptor carries the CDR3 CASSLAASGVNEQFF. The DNA reads TGTGCCAGCAGCTTGGCAGCTAGCGGGGTCAATGAGCAGTTCTTC. The chain uses TRBV5-8 and TRBJ2-1, with 9 bases in between that match TRBD2. The germline V gene specifies SGHTS as CDR1 and YDEGEE as CDR2. At the junction V is shortened by 0 bases and J by 6 bases; bases outside the gene matches: 4. The CDR3 has 15 amino acids, counting the end cysteine and phenylalanine. The read is trimmed to its CDR3 DNA, 45 bases read in frame from base 1.